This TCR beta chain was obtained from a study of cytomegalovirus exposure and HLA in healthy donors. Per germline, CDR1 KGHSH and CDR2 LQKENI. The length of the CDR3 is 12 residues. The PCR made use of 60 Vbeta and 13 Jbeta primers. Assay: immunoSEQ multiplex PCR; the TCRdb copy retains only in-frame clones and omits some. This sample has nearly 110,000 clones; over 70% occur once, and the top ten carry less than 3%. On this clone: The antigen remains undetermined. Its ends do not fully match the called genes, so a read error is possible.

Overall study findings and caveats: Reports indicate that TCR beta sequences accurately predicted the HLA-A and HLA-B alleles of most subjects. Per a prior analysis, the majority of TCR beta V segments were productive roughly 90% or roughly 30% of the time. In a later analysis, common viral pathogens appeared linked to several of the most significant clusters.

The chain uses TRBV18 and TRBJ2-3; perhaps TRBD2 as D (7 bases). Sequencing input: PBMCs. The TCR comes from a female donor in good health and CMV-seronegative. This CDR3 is CASSLLGGTRDF. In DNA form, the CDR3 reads TGTGCCAGCTCACTTCTCGGGGGGACAAGGGATTTT.